The next 28 T cell receptor beta chains were all read from a single sample in a study of blood T cell repertoires in COVID-19. TCRdb keeps only in-frame clones here, not all; method: immunoSEQ multiplex PCR. The table records around 250,000 clones, roughly nine tenths of them present only once. Sequencing used PBMCs or T cells enriched from blood (not recorded which). These receptors all stem from a human donor in a cohort exposed to, infected with or recovered from COVID-19 (not recorded which). The donor label of this sample is uncertain.

V and J are TRBV27 and TRBJ2-1, with no clear D. Germline V gives CDR1 MNHEY, CDR2 SMNVEV (reference sequence). Trimming took 0 bases from V and 4 from J, leaving 10 bases between them. The CDR3 contains 15 residues. The CDR3 nucleotides are TGTGCCAGCAGTTTATCCACCTGGAGTTACAATGAGCAGTTCTTC. It codes for CASSLSTWSYNEQFF.

This clone was seen only once. The rearrangement joins TRBV19 to TRBJ2-7; D is perhaps TRBD1 (6 bases). This CDR3 spans 13 amino acids. V gave up 4 bases and J gave up 3 bases, with 10 bases separating them. Germline CDR1 reads LNHDA; CDR2 reads SQIVND (reference sequence). Here the CDR3 reads CASSTSTGYEQYF. The CDR3 region has the DNA TGTGCCAGTAGTACCTCGACAGGCTACGAGCAGTACTTC.

The CDR3 sequence: CAIGGANQPQHF. Here the CDR3 DNA reads TGTGCCATCGGGGGGGCCAATCAGCCCCAGCATTTT. The rearrangement uses TRBV10-3 and TRBJ1-5; TRBD1 is a possible D gene (6 bases). The CDR3 is made up of 12 amino acids. Germline values: CDR1 ENHRY, CDR2 SYGVKD. V lost 8 bases and J lost 3, with 8 bases in between.

This CDR3 is CASSFNPGQGITSSGNTIYF. The CDR3, as DNA: TGCGCCAGCAGCTTTAACCCAGGACAGGGAATTACGAGCTCTGGAAACACCATATATTTT. This chain links TRBV5-1 with TRBJ1-3; 8 nucleotides line up with TRBD1. This CDR3 has 20 residues. V lost 2 bases and J lost 0; bases outside the gene matches: 16. CDR1 and CDR2 from the germline V gene are SGHRS and YFSETQ.

The CDR3 loop reads CASSAGTGEHGQYF. For the CDR3, the DNA is TGCGCCAGCAGCGCTGGGACAGGGGAGCACGGGCAGTACTTC. The V call is TRBV10-1, the J call TRBJ2-7; 10 bases map to TRBD1. The CDR3 consists of 14 residues. CDR1 WNHNN and CDR2 SYGVQD come from the germline V gene (reference sequence). Trimming removed 6 bases from V and 9 bases from J; junction bases left unmatched: 11.

The CDR3 loop reads CASSSGGQIEAFF. The CDR3 region has the DNA TGTGCCAGCAGTAGTGGAGGACAGATTGAAGCTTTCTTT. The chain is built from TRBV27 and TRBJ1-1, with D possibly matching TRBD1 (6 bases). Germline lookup yields CDR1 MNHEY and CDR2 SMNVEV (reference sequence). V was pared by 5 bases and J by 7 bases, with 14 bases between. The CDR3 extends over 13 amino acids.

The V and J genes are TRBV27 and TRBJ2-7; 9 bases are a match to TRBD1. CDR3 length: 15 residues. V shed 4 bases, J shed 0 bases, and the junction held 4 bases outside the gene matches. Germline CDR1 is MNHEY and CDR2 is SMNVEV (reference sequence). CDR3 bases: TGTGCCAGCAGTTCGGGACAGGGAGACTCCTACGAGCAGTACTTC. Amino acid sequence: CASSSGQGDSYEQYF.

This sequence joins TRBV11-2 and TRBJ1-6; no firm D call. This CDR3 comprises 16 residues. Trimming took off 5 bases at V and 8 bases at J, with 19 bases between the two ends. The germline V gene encodes CDR1 SGHAT and CDR2 FQNNGV. The chain's CDR3 is CASSHLGGDVYSPLHF. For the CDR3, the DNA is TGTGCCAGCAGCCACCTCGGAGGCGACGTATATTCACCCCTCCACTTT.

V usage is TRBV25-1 and J usage is TRBJ1-1, with a tentative D call TRBD1 (6 bases). The germline V and J ends were trimmed by 6 bases and 5 bases, with 13 bases remaining between them. This CDR3 has 13 amino acids. The germline V gene has CDR1 MGHDK and CDR2 SYGVNS. CDR3 DNA sequence: TGTGCCAGCAGGGACAAGGGGGGGACTGAAGCTTTCTTT. This codes for CASRDKGGTEAFF.

V and J are TRBV9 and TRBJ2-3; D might be TRBD2 (7 bases). V was pared by 4 bases and J by 3 bases, with 15 bases between. This CDR3 spans 15 amino acids. Looked up from germline, CDR1 is SGDLS and CDR2 is YYNGEE. In nucleotides, the CDR3 is TGTGCCAGCAGCACTGGCGGGGGCGTTACAGATACGCAGTATTTT. Translation gives CASSTGGGVTDTQYF.

The chain recombines TRBV7-9 with TRBJ2-2; TRBD2 is a possible D gene (5 bases). V was shortened by 3 bases and J by 6 bases, with 11 bases between the two germline ends. Per germline, CDR1 SEHNR and CDR2 FQNEAQ (reference sequence). The CDR3 runs to 14 residues. CDR3 in DNA: TGTGCCAGCAGCTTGGACCAGAGGGCCGGGGAGCTGTTTTTT. This codes for CASSLDQRAGELFF.

The DNA for the CDR3 is TGTGCCAGTACCCCGGGGACTAGCGGGGCCCCCTACGAGCAGTACTTC. It yields the protein CASTPGTSGAPYEQYF. V usage is TRBV19 and J usage is TRBJ2-7; 13 nucleotides line up with TRBD2. The CDR3 has 16 residues. CDR1 is LNHDA, CDR2 SQIVND, per germline (reference sequence). Unmatched junction bases numbered 8, after V lost 7 bases and J lost 2 bases.

The rearrangement uses TRBV5-3 and TRBJ1-2; a weak D match, TRBD1 (5 bases). TRBV5-3 is treated as an ORF (open reading frame) with a function not yet certain. V was cut by 0 bases and J by 7 bases, with 10 bases left in between. The CDR3 totals 13 residues. The DNA for the CDR3 is TGTGCCAGAAGCTTGGAGGGGCTCCTTGGCTACACCTTC. This codes for CARSLEGLLGYTF.

This clone showed up just once. The V gene is TRBV7-2, the J gene TRBJ1-5; TRBD1 might be the D (6 bases). V lost 5 bases and J 7 bases, leaving 12 bases between the germline ends. The CDR3 spans 13 residues. Germline lookup yields CDR1 SGHTA and CDR2 FQGNSA. CDR3 DNA: TGTGCCAGCAGCATCAGGGGTGAACAGCCCCAGCATTTT. The encoded protein is CASSIRGEQPQHF.

This clone has a handful of counts. This chain links TRBV2 with TRBJ1-1; tentatively, D is TRBD1 (5 bases). Looked up from germline, CDR1 is SNHLY and CDR2 is FYNNEI. V was clipped by 2 bases and J by 1 base, with 8 bases between them. The CDR3 runs 14 residues. The CDR3 spells CASSEYRTNTEAFF. The CDR3 region has the DNA TGTGCCAGCAGTGAATACAGGACGAACACTGAAGCTTTCTTT.

V gene TRBV5-1 combines with J gene TRBJ2-2, with D maybe TRBD2 (5 bases). V was trimmed by 0 bases and J by 1 base, leaving 10 bases between them. This CDR3 is 16 amino acids long. Germline V gene data show CDR1 as SGHRS and CDR2 as YFSETQ. CDR3 sequence (DNA): TGCGCCAGCAGCTTGGGTAACAGCGGGAACACCGGGGAGCTGTTTTTT. Translated, it gives CASSLGNSGNTGELFF.

The gene calls are TRBV25-1 and TRBJ1-2, with 7 bases fitting TRBD1. The V segment lost 10 bases and the J segment 4 bases; nucleotides outside the gene matches: 3. This CDR3 region has 11 residues. Germline V gene data show CDR1 as MGHDK and CDR2 as SYGVNS. The chain's CDR3 is CAIDRAYGYTF. The CDR3 nucleotides read TGTGCCATCGACAGGGCCTATGGCTACACCTTC.

The V call is TRBV24-1, the J call TRBJ2-2; 9 bases match TRBD1. V dropped 5 bases and J dropped 4; count of bases not matched to a gene: 4. Germline V CDR1 and CDR2: KGHDR, SFDVKD. The CDR3 has 15 residues. CDR3 nucleotide sequence: TGTGCCACCAGTGGCTTGACAGGGGGCACCGGGGAGCTGTTTTTT. It translates to CATSGLTGGTGELFF.

The V gene is TRBV9, the J gene TRBJ1-1; TRBD1 agrees at 7 bases. Germline V gene sequence: CDR1 SGDLS, CDR2 YYNGEE. The length of the CDR3 is 16 residues. V shed 0 bases, J shed 1 base, and the junction held 6 bases outside the gene matches. The DNA of the CDR3 is TGTGCCAGCAGCGTAGATCAGACAGGGCCGAACACTGAAGCTTTCTTT. Encoded protein: CASSVDQTGPNTEAFF.

The chain carries TRBV4-2 and TRBJ1-2; 7 nucleotides line up with TRBD1. The CDR3 has 14 amino acids. From germline, CDR1 is LGHNA and CDR2 YNFKEQ. Germline trimming cut 0 bases from V and 4 bases from J; bases unmatched to any gene: 2. The CDR3: CASSQEKGAYGYTF. Written as DNA, the CDR3 is TGTGCCAGCAGCCAAGAGAAGGGGGCCTATGGCTACACCTTC.

This chain uses TRBV5-4 with TRBJ2-7; TRBD1 aligns across 7 bases. This CDR3 has 13 amino acids. Trimming at V came to 4 bases and at J to 5 bases, leaving 6 bases not matched to a gene. Looked up from germline, CDR1 is SGHNT and CDR2 is YYREEE (reference sequence). The CDR3 DNA is TGTGCCAGCAGCGCCAGAGGACAGGACGAGCAGTACTTC. Its protein product is CASSARGQDEQYF.

The rearrangement joins TRBV5-1 to TRBJ2-2; the D gene is possibly TRBD2 (5 bases). With 3 bases removed from V and 4 bases from J, the gap between germline ends came to 10 bases. CDR1 is SGHRS, CDR2 YFSETQ, per germline. This CDR3 has 14 amino acids. CDR3 in amino acids: CASSSASLTGELFF. CDR3 DNA sequence: TGCGCCAGCAGCTCCGCTAGCCTCACCGGGGAGCTGTTTTTT.

In DNA, the CDR3 is TGTGCCAGCAGGGCAGACAGGGAAATCGCTGAAGCTTTCTTT. This translates into CASRADREIAEAFF. The chain recombines TRBV5-4 with TRBJ1-1, with 7 bases fitting TRBD1. Unmatched junction bases numbered 10, after V lost 5 bases and J lost 6 bases. The CDR3 consists of 14 residues. CDR1 is SGHNT, CDR2 YYREEE, per germline (reference sequence).

The chain uses TRBV18 and TRBJ2-5, with D possibly being TRBD1 (5 bases). The V and J ends lost 2 bases and 1 base respectively, with 5 bases between them. Germline V gene data show CDR1 as KGHSH and CDR2 as LQKENI. This CDR3 region has 13 residues. CDR3 sequence reads: CASSPGAQETQYF. Written as DNA, the CDR3 is TGTGCCAGCTCACCAGGGGCCCAAGAGACCCAGTACTTC.

V is TRBV5-1 and J is TRBJ1-2; 8 bases line up with TRBD1. After removal of 6 bases from V and 4 bases from J, the junction contained 11 bases not matched to a gene. Germline CDR1 reads SGHRS; CDR2 reads YFSETQ. The CDR3 extends over 15 amino acids. CDR3 in DNA: TGCGCCAGCAACCCAAGCCAGGGGGCCGTCTATGGCTACACCTTC. Residues: CASNPSQGAVYGYTF.

The chain couples TRBV12-3 or TRBV12-4 to TRBJ1-1; no reliable D call. This CDR3 has 11 amino acids. V was pared by 3 bases and J by 10 bases, with 9 bases between. This chain's CDR3 is CASSLRNGAFF. CDR3 bases: TGTGCCAGCAGTTTGCGGAATGGAGCTTTCTTT.

The chain uses TRBV5-1 and TRBJ1-1; 10 nucleotides line up with TRBD1. The V and J ends lost 4 bases and 4 bases, in that order; junction bases with no gene match: 10. The germline CDR1 and CDR2 sequences are SGHRS and YFSETQ. The CDR3 runs to 16 residues. CDR3 bases: TGCGCCAGCAGCCTTGGGACAGGGGAGGGGAGCACTGAAGCTTTCTTT. Translated: CASSLGTGEGSTEAFF.

The V and J genes are TRBV7-6 and TRBJ2-5; 9 bases map to TRBD2. The CDR3 spans 15 residues. The germline gives CDR1 SGHVS, CDR2 FNYEAQ. V trimming: 3 bases; J trimming: 5 bases; junction bases outside the gene matches: 7. CDR3 sequence (DNA): TGTGCCAGCAGCTTTCGGCGGGGGGGCCGCGAGACCCAGTACTTC. Its translation is CASSFRRGGRETQYF.